This passage covers 10 T cell receptor beta chains from one sample sequenced in a study of PD-1 blockade in classical Hodgkin lymphoma. Sequencing was performed with immunoSEQ multiplex PCR; in TCRdb, only in-frame clones are kept and a portion is missing. This table holds more than 95,000 clones, roughly 90% found once. This sample's time point: cycle 4 day 1 (C4D1), after more than five weeks of nivolumab. Relapses following autologous stem cell transplantation were seen in all patients, with brentuximab vedotin exposure varying. The sequenced sample was peripheral blood mononuclear cells (PBMCs), obtained before the fourth cycle of nivolumab. Source of these receptors: a human donor with classical Hodgkin lymphoma.

The rearrangement joins TRBV29-1 to TRBJ1-3; no definite D call. V dropped 7 bases and J dropped 0 bases, with 10 bases sitting between them. The CDR3 length is 13 residues. Germline values: CDR1 SQVTM, CDR2 ANQGSEA. CDR3 coding DNA: TGCAGCGCCAAACAAGACTCTGGAAACACCATATATTTT. Translation gives CSAKQDSGNTIYF.

This clone was observed once. This chain joins TRBV30 and TRBJ1-1; D might be TRBD1 (6 bases). The germline V gene encodes CDR1 GTSNPN and CDR2 SVGIG (reference sequence). V lost 5 bases to trimming and J lost 4 bases, with 17 bases between them. This CDR3 is built from 14 residues. CDR3 sequence (DNA): TGTGCCTGGGAGGGGGTGTATGGGCGCACTGAAGCTTTCTTT. Translated: CAWEGVYGRTEAFF. The full variable domain, completed using reference TRBV30 and TRBJ1-1, is SQTIHQWPATLVQPVGSPLSLECTVEGTSNPNLYWYRQAAGRGLQLLFYSVGIGQISSEVPQNLSASRPQDRQFILSSKKLLLSDSGFYLCAWEGVYGRTEAFFGQGTRLTVV.

This chain joins TRBV28 and TRBJ2-2, with D perhaps being TRBD1 or TRBD2 (5 bases each). In germline, CDR1 is MDHEN, CDR2 SYDVKM. V lost 3 bases and J 5 bases, leaving 13 bases between the germline ends. CDR3 length: 15 residues. In DNA, the CDR3 is TGTGCCAGCAGTTTTGGGGGAAGTGGTACCGGGGAGCTGTTTTTT. The encoded protein is CASSFGGSGTGELFF.

The V call is TRBV2, the J call TRBJ1-1; perhaps TRBD1 as D (6 bases). CDR1 and CDR2 from the germline V gene are SNHLY and FYNNEI. The CDR3 covers 14 residues. Trimming pared 7 bases from V and 5 bases from J, leaving 17 bases between. The CDR3 region is CASNPVGATTEAFF. In DNA form, the CDR3 reads TGTGCCAGCAACCCTGTGGGGGCTACAACTGAAGCTTTCTTT.

A single count supports this clone. In nucleotides, the CDR3 is TGTGCCAGCAGCGTCAACAGGGGGCTAAATGAGCAGTTCTTC. This sequence encodes CASSVNRGLNEQFF. This chain uses TRBV6-5 with TRBJ2-1; TRBD1 matches at 9 bases. Germline assignment: CDR1 MNHEY and CDR2 SVGAGI. V shed 6 bases, J shed 7 bases, and the junction held 7 bases outside the gene matches. This CDR3 contains 14 residues.

The chain is built from TRBV7-8 and TRBJ2-2; maybe TRBD1 (5 bases). The V end lost 5 bases, the J end lost 4 bases, and 23 bases lay between the germline ends. Per the germline V gene, CDR1 is SGHVS and CDR2 is FQNEAQ. CDR3 length: 18 residues. The DNA of the CDR3 is TGTGCCAGCAGCCCAAGGGGTAGCAACGGGCGCGGCACCGGGGAGCTGTTTTTT. Translation: CASSPRGSNGRGTGELFF.

The chain recombines TRBV6-5 with TRBJ1-5; D is uncertain. Trimming shortened V by 5 bases and J by 5 bases, and 4 bases separated the two germline ends. The CDR3 consists of 11 residues. Germline lookup yields CDR1 MNHEY and CDR2 SVGAGI. CDR3 sequence reads: CASSDYQPQHF. The CDR3 DNA reads as TGTGCCAGCAGTGATTATCAGCCCCAGCATTTT.

The V gene is TRBV10-2, the J gene TRBJ2-1, with unresolved D. The CDR3 runs to 13 residues. CDR1 and CDR2 from the germline V gene are WSHSY and SAAADI. Trimming removed 6 bases at V and 4 bases at J, with 10 bases between. CDR3 sequence: CASRIEGYNEQFF. For the CDR3, the DNA is TGCGCCAGCAGAATCGAAGGTTACAATGAGCAGTTCTTC.

Written as DNA, the CDR3 is TGTGCCAGCAGCTCCGGACTGTACAATGAGCAGTTCTTC. Translating gives CASSSGLYNEQFF. The J gene is TRBJ2-1, the V gene TRBV7-2; possible D gene TRBD2, 5 bases. Germline-derived CDR1 and CDR2 are SGHTA and FQGNSA. The CDR3 loop spans 13 amino acids. V was clipped by 4 bases and J by 4 bases, with 8 bases between them.

The CDR3 coding sequence is TGTGCCAGCAGTAAACTGGGACTAGCGGGAGACGAGCAGTTCTTC. Translation: CASSKLGLAGDEQFF. J is TRBJ2-1 and V is TRBV6-5; 14 positions agree with TRBD2. V dropped 5 bases and J dropped 10; count of bases not matched to a gene: 7. The V gene's germline CDR1 is MNHEY and CDR2 SVGAGI. The CDR3 runs 15 residues.